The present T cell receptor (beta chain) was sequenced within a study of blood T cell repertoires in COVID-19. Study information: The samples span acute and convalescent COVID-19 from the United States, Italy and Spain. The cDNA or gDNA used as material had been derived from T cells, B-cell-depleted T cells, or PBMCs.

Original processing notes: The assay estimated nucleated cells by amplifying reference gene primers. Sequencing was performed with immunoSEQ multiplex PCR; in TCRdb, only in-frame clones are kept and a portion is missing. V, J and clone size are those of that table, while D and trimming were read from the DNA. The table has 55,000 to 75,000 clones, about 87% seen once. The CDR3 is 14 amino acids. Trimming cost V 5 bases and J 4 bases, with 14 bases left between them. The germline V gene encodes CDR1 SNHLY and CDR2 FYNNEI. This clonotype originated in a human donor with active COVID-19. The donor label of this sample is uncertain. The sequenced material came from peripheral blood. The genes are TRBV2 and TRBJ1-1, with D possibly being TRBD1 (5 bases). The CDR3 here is CASSSRDRGTEAFF. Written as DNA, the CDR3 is TGTGCCAGCAGTTCCAGGGATAGGGGCACTGAAGCTTTCTTT.